Listed here are 12 T cell receptor beta chains from one sample, sequenced in a study of neurological immune-mediated disorders (dated by TCRdb to about 2019). The library was made by 5' RACE. TCRdb records Illumina HiSeq 2500 as the sequencer. Clones were called with MiXCR by TCRdb after fastp trimmed the public reads at Q25, and only in-frame beta chains were retained. Duplicate CDR3 protein sequences are folded into a single record with the most common DNA and genes. The sample records tens of thousands of distinct CDR3 sequences, under 8.5% of which are singletons. The ten most abundant clones make up less than 5% of the sample. Input material: PBMCs. The source is a woman in her thirties or forties in good health.

At least ten counts were recorded for this clonotype. Here the CDR3 DNA reads TGCGCCAGCAGCCCAGGACTAGCAGGAAACAATGAGCAGTTCTTC. Protein: CASSPGLAGNNEQFF. V and J are TRBV5-1 and TRBJ2-1, with TRBD2 matching over 8 bases. The V gene's germline CDR1 is SGHRS and CDR2 YFSETQ. V dropped 4 bases and J dropped 5; count of bases not matched to a gene: 8. CDR3 length: 15 amino acids.

This clonotype was recorded many times. As the CDR3 is not closed by the conserved phenylalanine or tryptophan, this likely results from a read error. The DNA is omitted, as the CDR3 cannot be located on it reliably, and the CDR3 follows TCRdb's listing. J is TRBJ2-3 and V is TRBV11-2; the listed D gene, TRBD1, was not tested against the DNA. The CDR3 totals 11 residues, both ends included. Germline lookup yields CDR1 SGHAT and CDR2 FQNNGV. The CDR3 sequence is CASSLEGPPEV.

This clonotype was seen many times. The V and J genes are TRBV7-2 and TRBJ2-1; D not resolved. The V gene lost 6 bases and the J gene lost 0 bases, with 12 bases spanning the gap. The germline CDR1 and CDR2 sequences are SGHTA and FQGNSA. The CDR3 is 15 amino acids. Here the CDR3 reads CASRSRAYSYNEQFF. The CDR3 nucleotides are TGTGCCAGCAGATCCCGGGCCTACTCCTACAATGAGCAGTTCTTC.

The CDR3 nucleotides read TGTGCCAGCTACTTTGACTCAAGCTCCTACGAGCAGTACTTC. The encoded protein is CASYFDSSSYEQYF. The chain recombines TRBV27 with TRBJ2-7; D unresolved. With 8 bases removed from V and 0 bases from J, the gap between germline ends came to 14 bases. CDR1 is MNHEY, CDR2 SMNVEV, per germline (reference sequence). The CDR3 has 14 residues.

This clonotype was detected many times. The genes are TRBV9 and TRBJ1-3; D is undetermined. The CDR3 contains 17 residues. Per germline, CDR1 SGDLS and CDR2 YYNGEE. Trimming removed 0 bases at V and 1 base at J, with 14 bases between. In DNA form, the CDR3 reads TGTGCCAGCAGCGTAGGAGGATCCGGGGTTTCTGGAAACACCATATATTTT. Amino acids: CASSVGGSGVSGNTIYF. Variable domain in full (rest from reference TRBV9 and TRBJ1-3): DSGVTQTPKHLITATGQRVTLRCSPRSGDLSVYWYQQSLDQGLQFLIQYYNGEERAKGNILERFSAQQFPDLHSELNLSSLELGDSALYFCASSVGGSGVSGNTIYFGEGSWLTVV.

This clonotype was counted many times. The V call is TRBV20-1, the J call TRBJ2-7, with D tentatively TRBD2 (6 bases). V was trimmed by 1 base and J by 6 bases, leaving 19 bases between them. The CDR3 is 15 residues long. CDR1 and CDR2 from the germline V gene are DFQATT and SNEGSKA (reference sequence). This CDR3 reads CSARGGRGGLGEQYF. CDR3 DNA sequence: TGCAGTGCTAGAGGTGGGCGTGGAGGGTTGGGCGAGCAGTACTTC.

This clonotype was seen ten or more times. As DNA, the CDR3 is TGCGCCAGCAGCTTGACAGGTCCCCAGGAAGAGACCCAGTACTTC. Residues: CASSLTGPQEETQYF. The rearrangement uses TRBV5-1 and TRBJ2-5; TRBD1 is a possible D gene (5 bases). Germline V CDR1 and CDR2: SGHRS, YFSETQ. Deletions cut 1 base from V and 3 bases from J, with 13 bases between. This CDR3 spans 15 amino acids.

This clonotype was counted many times. This chain connects TRBV14 to TRBJ2-2; maybe TRBD1 (5 bases). CDR1 SGHDN and CDR2 FVKESK come from the germline V gene. This CDR3 is built from 17 residues. V lost 4 bases to trimming and J lost 6 bases, with 21 bases between them. The CDR3 nucleotides are TGTGCCAGCAGCCCATACCTTAGGACAAAGGACGCCGGGGAGCTGTTTTTT. Its protein is CASSPYLRTKDAGELFF. The full variable domain, in which reference TRBV14 and TRBJ2-2 provide the parts outside the CDR3, is EAGVTQFPSHSVIEKGQTVTLRCDPISGHDNLYWYRRVMGKEIKFLLHFVKESKQDESGMPNNRFLAERTGGTYSTLKVQPAELEDSGVYFCASSPYLRTKDAGELFFGEGSRLTVL.

This clonotype was picked up many times. The chain links TRBV7-8 to TRBJ2-7, with 9 bases identical to TRBD2. This CDR3 has 16 residues. V shed 5 bases, J shed 5 bases, and the junction held 13 bases outside the gene matches. The germline gives CDR1 SGHVS, CDR2 FQNEAQ. The CDR3 loop reads CASSLNLGTSSNEQYF. The CDR3 coding sequence is TGTGCCAGCAGCCTGAACCTGGGGACTAGCTCTAACGAGCAGTACTTC.

This clonotype occurred many times. This chain links TRBV29-1 with TRBJ1-1; D gene uncertain. Trimming removed 0 bases from V and 8 bases from J, with 10 bases in between. This CDR3 has 12 amino acids. Germline loops: CDR1 SQVTM, CDR2 ANQGSEA. The CDR3 DNA reads as TGCAGCGTTGAAGAGGGCTCCCTCGAAGCTTTCTTT. It specifies CSVEEGSLEAFF.

This clonotype rates as medium-sized. The chain links TRBV2 to TRBJ2-5; D is possibly TRBD1 (6 bases). CDR1 is SNHLY and CDR2 is FYNNEI in the germline V gene. The CDR3 has 16 residues. Trimming pared 4 bases from V and 7 bases from J, leaving 22 bases between. The DNA for the CDR3 is TGTGCCAGCAGTGGAACAGGGAAGGGGGTGGAAGGGACCCAGTACTTC. This translates into CASSGTGKGVEGTQYF.

This clonotype is medium-sized. The J gene is TRBJ2-1, the V gene TRBV9; possible D gene TRBD2, 6 bases. Germline CDR1 reads SGDLS; CDR2 reads YYNGEE. This CDR3 contains 15 residues. Trimming stripped 0 bases from V and 9 bases from J, with 16 bases between. In DNA, the CDR3 is TGTGCCAGCAGCGTAGTAGACGGAGGGACGGGTGAGCAGTTCTTC. Protein product: CASSVVDGGTGEQFF.